This T cell receptor beta chain was captured in a study of shared clonotypes between healthy human individuals. Background on the study: There were three CD4 naive, three CD4 memory, two CD8 naive and one CD8 memory plates per donor.

Findings and caveats of the study: Generation probabilities were higher for clonotypes shared across all four sorted-subset donors than for unshared ones. Larger estimated richness was generally seen in naive subsets than in memory subsets. Depth was large, yet rarefaction showed that sorted-subset sequencing was incomplete.

Details on this clone: Its antigen is not known.

With 0 bases removed from V and 3 bases from J, the gap between germline ends came to 8 bases. There are 14 residues in the CDR3. Germline V gene data show CDR1 as KGHSH and CDR2 as LQKENI. Naive CD8 cells were CD45RO-negative, positively selected for CCR7, excluding terminally differentiated effector memory CD45RA+ cells. The repertoire was sequenced with immunoSEQ multiplex PCR; TCRdb's copy has only in-frame clones and lacks some. The profile shows roughly 2 million clones, about 95% of them singletons. The gene calls are TRBV18 and TRBJ1-2; D is unclear. The clonotype originates from a man younger than 35 in good health. The sequenced material came from naive CD8+ T cells sorted from blood. CDR3 in amino acids: CASSPPSVDYGYTF. CDR3 coding DNA: TGTGCCAGCTCACCACCGAGTGTCGACTATGGCTACACCTTC.